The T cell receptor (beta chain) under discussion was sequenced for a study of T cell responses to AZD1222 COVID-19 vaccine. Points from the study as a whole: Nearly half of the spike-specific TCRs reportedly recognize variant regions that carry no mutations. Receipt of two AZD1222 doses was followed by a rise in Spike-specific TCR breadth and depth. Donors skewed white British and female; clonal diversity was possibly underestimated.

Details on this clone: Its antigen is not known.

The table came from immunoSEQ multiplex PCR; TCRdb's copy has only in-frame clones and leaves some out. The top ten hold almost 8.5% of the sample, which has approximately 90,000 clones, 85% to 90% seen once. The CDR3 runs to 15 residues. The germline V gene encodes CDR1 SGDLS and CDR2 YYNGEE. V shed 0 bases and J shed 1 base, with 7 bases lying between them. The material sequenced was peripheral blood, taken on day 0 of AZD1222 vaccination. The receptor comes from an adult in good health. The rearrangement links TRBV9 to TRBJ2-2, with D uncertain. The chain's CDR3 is CASSVEPGNTGELFF. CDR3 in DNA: TGTGCCAGCAGCGTAGAACCGGGGAACACCGGGGAGCTGTTTTTT.